One and the same sample provided the 19 T cell receptor beta chains below, sequenced in a study of T cells after yellow fever vaccination. TCRdb used MiXCR to reprocess the 5' RACE reads, holding one entry per CDR3 protein. There are about 340,000 distinct CDR3 sequences in the sample; 8.5% to 9% occur only once, and under 20% lies in the top ten. Sequences were derived from PBMCs, sampled on the day of the first yellow fever vaccination. These receptor sequences come from a man aged 18 to 29 who received the YFV17D yellow fever vaccine.

This clonotype was found a few times. V is TRBV2 and J is TRBJ1-4, with D unresolved. CDR1 is SNHLY and CDR2 is FYNNEI in the germline V gene. V lost 7 bases to trimming and J lost 6 bases, with 12 bases between them. The CDR3 loop spans 13 amino acids. The CDR3 DNA reads TGTGCCAGCATGAACGGGTTGGATGAAAAACTGTTTTTT. Amino acid sequence: CASMNGLDEKLFF.

In the case of this clonotype: It may be a read error: a sequence one base away is much more abundant. The rearrangement links TRBV20-1 to TRBJ2-5; 7 nucleotides match TRBD1. The junction had 5 bases not matched to a gene; V was cut back by 6 bases and J by 4 bases. The germline gives CDR1 DFQATT, CDR2 SNEGSKA (reference sequence). The CDR3 consists of 12 residues. In nucleotides, the CDR3 is TGCAGTGCCCGGGCAGGGGGAGAGACCCAGTACTTC. This gives the protein CSARAGGETQYF.

A few counts support this clonotype. This chain links TRBV20-1 with TRBJ1-1; a weak D match, TRBD1 (6 bases). The germline V gene has CDR1 DFQATT and CDR2 SNEGSKA (reference sequence). The CDR3 runs to 16 residues. Trimming pared 0 bases from V and 2 bases from J, leaving 16 bases between. CDR3 in amino acids: CSARDGVRGSNTEAFF. The CDR3 DNA reads as TGCAGTGCTAGAGATGGGGTTAGGGGGTCCAACACTGAAGCTTTCTTT.

Only one count was recorded for this clonotype. Written as DNA, the CDR3 is TGTACCAGCAAGGAAAGCGGAGGGGAGACCCAGTACTTC. Residues: CTSKESGGETQYF. The V gene is TRBV1, the J gene TRBJ2-5; the tabulated D call, TRBD2, remains unverified against the DNA. TRBV1 is reported as a pseudogene. The CDR3 is made up of 13 amino acids.

This clonotype was detected only a few times. The chain carries TRBV25-1 and TRBJ2-5; 10 nucleotides match TRBD2. This CDR3 contains 17 residues. V lost 1 base and J lost 4; bases outside the gene matches: 9. CDR1 and CDR2 from the germline V gene are MGHDK and SYGVNS. The CDR3 loop reads CASSEFSGGRPRETQYF. In DNA, the CDR3 is TGTGCCAGCAGTGAATTTAGCGGGGGGCGTCCCCGAGAGACCCAGTACTTC.

At least ten counts were recorded for this clonotype. This rearrangement joins TRBV20-1 to TRBJ2-3; 9 bases are a match to TRBD2. The germline V gene has CDR1 DFQATT and CDR2 SNEGSKA (reference sequence). The CDR3 is 15 amino acids. V lost 5 bases to trimming and J lost 5 bases; unmatched junction nucleotides: 11. This chain's CDR3 is CSARVAGGLVDTQYF. CDR3 in DNA: TGCAGTGCTCGGGTGGCGGGGGGGCTTGTAGATACGCAGTATTTT.

This clonotype came up a few times. The rearrangement uses TRBV15 and TRBJ2-1; D perhaps matches TRBD1 (5 bases). Germline loops: CDR1 LNHNV, CDR2 YYDKDF (reference sequence). The CDR3 contains 13 residues. Trimming stripped 7 bases from V and 8 bases from J, with 15 bases between. The chain's CDR3 is CATTTGLSDEQFF. The DNA for the CDR3 is TGTGCCACCACCACAGGTTTGTCCGATGAGCAGTTCTTC.

This sequence joins TRBV27 and TRBJ2-1; 10 positions match TRBD1. This CDR3 is built from 13 residues. Germline values: CDR1 MNHEY, CDR2 SMNVEV (reference sequence). V was clipped by 6 bases and J by 10 bases; unmatched bases: 6. CDR3 in amino acids: CASRRQGAKEQFF. For the CDR3, the DNA is TGTGCCAGCAGACGACAGGGGGCGAAGGAGCAGTTCTTC.

This clonotype was observed a few times. V is TRBV4-1 and J is TRBJ1-1, with D possibly being TRBD1 (6 bases). The CDR3 sequence is 14 residues long. The V and J ends lost 6 bases and 1 base respectively, with 12 bases between them. CDR1 and CDR2 from the germline V gene are MGHRA and YSYEKL. CDR3 in DNA: TGCGCCAGCAGGAAGCCAGGGGAGAACACTGAAGCTTTCTTT. Its protein is CASRKPGENTEAFF.

V is TRBV19 and J is TRBJ2-3; 7 bases agree with TRBD1. V gave up 10 bases and J gave up 0 bases; unmatched junction bases: 4. The CDR3 contains 13 residues. Germline CDR1 reads LNHDA; CDR2 reads SQIVND (reference sequence). The CDR3 bases are TGTGCCACCCGACAGGGAAGCACAGATACGCAGTATTTT. This codes for CATRQGSTDTQYF.

The genes are TRBV28 and TRBJ1-5; the D gene is possibly TRBD1 (6 bases). V shed 8 bases and J shed 10 bases, with 18 bases lying between them. The germline V gene encodes CDR1 MDHEN and CDR2 SYDVKM. There are 13 residues in the CDR3. The CDR3 sequence: CASVRGRNGPQHF. The CDR3 nucleotides are TGTGCCAGCGTGAGGGGGAGGAATGGCCCCCAGCATTTT.

This clonotype was seen a single time. A single base separates this from a much larger clone, so it may be a read error. The chain combines TRBV12-3 or TRBV12-4 with TRBJ1-6, with 7 bases that match TRBD1. The CDR3 runs 15 residues. The CDR3 nucleotides are TGTGCCAGCAGGGTCGAAAAGGGGGCATATTCACCCCACCACTTT. Translated: CASRVEKGAYSPHHF.

Many counts were recorded for this clonotype. This chain links TRBV4-3 with TRBJ2-3, with a weak D call TRBD1 (6 bases). Germline assignment: CDR1 LGHNA and CDR2 YSLEER. CDR3 size: 15 residues. Trimming removed 3 bases from V and 4 bases from J, with 14 bases in between. The CDR3 region has the DNA TGCGCCAGCAGCCAGAATGCAGGGGCTTCAGATACGCAGTATTTT. This translates into CASSQNAGASDTQYF.

This clonotype was seen a handful of times. The chain carries TRBV18 and TRBJ2-7; TRBD2 might be the D (5 bases). From germline, CDR1 is KGHSH and CDR2 LQKENI. The CDR3 runs 13 residues. V lost 3 bases and J 7 bases, leaving 13 bases between the germline ends. CDR3 sequence reads: CASSPKRAREQYF. DNA for the CDR3: TGTGCCAGCTCACCCAAGAGGGCGCGGGAGCAGTACTTC.

Many counts were recorded for this clonotype. The chain combines TRBV20-1 with TRBJ2-1; 14 bases align to TRBD2. The CDR3 length is 14 residues. From germline, CDR1 is DFQATT and CDR2 SNEGSKA (reference sequence). Trimming took 5 bases from V and 8 from J; bases not matched to a gene: 5. Written as DNA, the CDR3 is TGCAGTGCTCTACGACTAGCGGGGGGGCATGAGCAGTTCTTC. It yields the protein CSALRLAGGHEQFF.

As to this clonotype: The junction departs from germline at one end; a sequencing error may be responsible. The rearrangement uses TRBV20-1 and TRBJ1-5; 8 bases map to TRBD1. The CDR3 spans 20 residues. Germline assignment: CDR1 DFQATT and CDR2 SNEGSKA (reference sequence). The CDR3 coding sequence is TGCAGGGCTAGAGTCCTCAGGAGGACAGGGATGTCCCCTAGCAATCAGCCCCAGCATTTT. It translates to CRARVLRRTGMSPSNQPQHF.

This clonotype was detected only a few times. CDR3 region: CASSRGPRESSSYNSPLHF. The CDR3 coding sequence is TGTGCCAGCAGCCGAGGGCCGCGGGAATCGAGCTCCTATAATTCACCCCTCCACTTT. This chain links TRBV4-2 with TRBJ1-6; D uncertain. The V gene's germline CDR1 is LGHNA and CDR2 YNFKEQ. V lost 4 bases to trimming and J lost 0 bases, with 19 bases between them. The CDR3 runs to 19 residues.

The chain couples TRBV9 to TRBJ2-3; no clear D. Germline V gene sequence: CDR1 SGDLS, CDR2 YYNGEE. Trimming removed 0 bases from V and 0 bases from J, with 8 bases in between. This CDR3 spans 15 amino acids. The CDR3 sequence: CASSVEDGSTDTQYF. Written as DNA, the CDR3 is TGTGCCAGCAGCGTAGAGGACGGAAGCACAGATACGCAGTATTTT.

This clonotype was found a few times. The CDR3 loop reads CASIRDRGFNEQFF. The DNA of the CDR3 is TGTGCCAGCATCCGGGACAGGGGTTTCAATGAGCAGTTCTTC. V is TRBV18 and J is TRBJ2-1, with TRBD1 identical over 10 bases. The ends lost 8 bases at V and 6 bases at J; junction bases unmatched: 7. This CDR3 contains 14 residues. The germline gives CDR1 KGHSH, CDR2 LQKENI.